This T cell receptor (beta chain) was captured by sequencing in a study of blood T cell repertoires in COVID-19. Across the whole study: Nucleic acid was either cDNA or gDNA, and it came from T cells, B-cell-depleted T cells, or PBMCs.

As originally analysed: Amplified reference gene primers provided the basis for estimating nucleated cell counts. Method: immunoSEQ multiplex PCR; TCRdb's copy keeps in-frame clones and lacks some. V and J calls and clone size are those listed in that table; D and trimming were worked out from the DNA. The sample includes 200,000 to 250,000 clones, roughly four fifths of them seen just once. Seattle's cohort entered during active infection and was followed longitudinally. The CDR3 is 15 residues long. Germline CDR1 is PRHDT and CDR2 is FYEKMQ (reference sequence). The junction had 14 bases not matched to a gene; V was cut back by 7 bases and J by 14 bases.

The V call is TRBV13, the J call TRBJ1-6; TRBD1 matches 10 bases. This clonotype was obtained from an elderly woman with COVID-19, enrolled during active disease. Specimen: peripheral blood. In nucleotides, the CDR3 is TGTGCCAGCACCTCCTGGGACAGGGGTGTCCGAGCCCTCCACTTT. Protein sequence: CASTSWDRGVRALHF.